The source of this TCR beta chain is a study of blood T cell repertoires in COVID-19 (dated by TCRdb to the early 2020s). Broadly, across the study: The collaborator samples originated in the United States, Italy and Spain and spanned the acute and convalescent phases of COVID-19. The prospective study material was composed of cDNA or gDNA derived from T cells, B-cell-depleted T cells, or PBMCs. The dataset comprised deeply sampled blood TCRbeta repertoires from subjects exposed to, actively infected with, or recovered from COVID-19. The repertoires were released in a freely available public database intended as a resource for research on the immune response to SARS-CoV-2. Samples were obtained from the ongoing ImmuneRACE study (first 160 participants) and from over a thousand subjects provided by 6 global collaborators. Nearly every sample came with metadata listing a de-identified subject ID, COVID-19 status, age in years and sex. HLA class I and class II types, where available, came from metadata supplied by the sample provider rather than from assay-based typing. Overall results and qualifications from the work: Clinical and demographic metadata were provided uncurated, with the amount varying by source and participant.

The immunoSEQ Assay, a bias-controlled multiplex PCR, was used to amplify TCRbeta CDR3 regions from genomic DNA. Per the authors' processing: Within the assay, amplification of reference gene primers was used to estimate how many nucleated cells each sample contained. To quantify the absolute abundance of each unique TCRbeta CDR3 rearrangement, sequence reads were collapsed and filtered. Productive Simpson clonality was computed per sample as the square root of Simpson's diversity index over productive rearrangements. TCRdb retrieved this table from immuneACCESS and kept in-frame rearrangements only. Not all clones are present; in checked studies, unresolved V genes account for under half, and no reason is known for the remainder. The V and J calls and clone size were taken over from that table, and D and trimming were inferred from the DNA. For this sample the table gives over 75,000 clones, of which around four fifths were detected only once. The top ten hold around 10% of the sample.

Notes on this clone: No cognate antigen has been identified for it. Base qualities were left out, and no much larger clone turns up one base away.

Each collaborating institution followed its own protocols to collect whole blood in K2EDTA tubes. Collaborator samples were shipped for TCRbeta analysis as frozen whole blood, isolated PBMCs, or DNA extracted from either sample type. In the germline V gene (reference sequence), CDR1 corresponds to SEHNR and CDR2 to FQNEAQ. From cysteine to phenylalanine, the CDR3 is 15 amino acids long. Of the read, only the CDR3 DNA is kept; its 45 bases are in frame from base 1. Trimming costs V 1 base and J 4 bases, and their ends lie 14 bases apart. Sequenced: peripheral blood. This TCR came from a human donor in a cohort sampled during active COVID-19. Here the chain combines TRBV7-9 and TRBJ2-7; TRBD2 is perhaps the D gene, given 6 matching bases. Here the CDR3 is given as CASSLGGQRAYEQYF. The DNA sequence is TGTGCCAGCAGCTTAGGGGGCCAGCGGGCTTACGAGCAGTACTTC.